The next 22 T cell receptor beta chains were all read from a single sample in a study of vaccination effects on CD4 cells after COVID-19. Using immunoSEQ multiplex PCR, the repertoire was profiled, and TCRdb retains in-frame clones only, with some absent. The sample contains some 30,000 clones, roughly 80% of which appear only once. Under the ViraFEST assay, PBMC were stimulated with viral peptide pools so that antigen-specific CD4+ T cells expanded. Sequencing was performed afterwards. Isolation of CD4+ T cells took place after around 10 days of culture. Either the mRNA-1273 or the BNT162b2 vaccine was given to participants as two doses. Their antigens remain unidentified. Source: CD4+ T cells from PBMCs cultured with SARS-CoV-2 spike peptides, taken after COVID-19 vaccination. The source is a human donor who received a COVID-19 vaccine. Some clones in this sample may be carry-over from other donors' samples.

V usage is TRBV5-8 and J usage is TRBJ1-1, with D uncertain. Germline-derived CDR1 and CDR2 are SGHTS and YDEGEE. The CDR3 runs 18 residues. V was pared by 7 bases and J by 3 bases, with 28 bases between. The CDR3 nucleotides are TGTGCCAGCCCTGTTCTTGGCCGTCACGGAAACAAGCACACTGAAGCTTTCTTT. Protein product: CASPVLGRHGNKHTEAFF. The variable domain in full, with the rest retrieved from reference TRBV5-8 and TRBJ1-1, is EAGVTQSPTHLIKTRGQQATLRCSPISGHTSVYWYQQALGLGLQFLLWYDEGEERNRGNFPPRFSGRQFPNYSSELNVNALELEDSALYLCASPVLGRHGNKHTEAFFGQGTRLTVV.

V gene TRBV4-3 combines with J gene TRBJ1-6, with a tentative D call TRBD1 (5 bases). The CDR3 contains 16 residues. The germline V gene encodes CDR1 LGHNA and CDR2 YSLEER. Trimming shortened V by 1 base and J by 6 bases, and 13 bases separated the two germline ends. The CDR3 sequence: CASSQVSGPSNSPLHF. CDR3 nucleotide sequence: TGCGCCAGCAGCCAAGTTTCGGGACCGAGTAATTCACCCCTCCACTTT.

The chain is built from TRBV4-3 and TRBJ2-1; 11 bases agree with TRBD1. The CDR3 contains 16 residues. The V and J ends lost 4 bases and 6 bases, in that order; junction bases with no gene match: 8. Germline V lookup: CDR1 LGHNA, CDR2 YSLEER. Here the CDR3 DNA reads TGCGCCAGCAGCCGACGACCGGGACAGGGGGGCAATGAGCAGTTCTTC. It specifies CASSRRPGQGGNEQFF.

The chain is built from TRBV18 and TRBJ1-1; no clear D gene. CDR1 KGHSH and CDR2 LQKENI come from the germline V gene. The CDR3 is made up of 14 amino acids. Trimming shortened V by 4 bases and J by 1 base, and 10 bases separated the two germline ends. CDR3 nucleotides: TGTGCCAGCTCACAGGACCCTGGGAACACTGAAGCTTTCTTT. Protein: CASSQDPGNTEAFF. The variable domain in full, completed from reference TRBV18 and TRBJ1-1, reads NAGVMQNPRHLVRRRGQEARLRCSPMKGHSHVYWYRQLPEEGLKFMVYLQKENIIDESGMPKERFSAEFPKEGPSILRIQQVVRGDSAAYFCASSQDPGNTEAFFGQGTRLTVV.

The rearrangement joins TRBV6-1 to TRBJ1-4; maybe TRBD1 (6 bases). Trimming took 1 base from V and 8 from J, leaving 8 bases between them. Germline CDR1 MNHNS, CDR2 SASEGT. This CDR3 contains 13 residues. The DNA for the CDR3 is TGTGCCAGCAGTGAAGGGACAGCCGAAAAACTGTTTTTT. Translating gives CASSEGTAEKLFF.

This clone was counted only a few times. The chain has TRBV6-1 and TRBJ2-2; D perhaps matches TRBD1 (6 bases). The germline V and J ends were trimmed by 2 bases and 7 bases, with 14 bases remaining between them. The CDR3 runs 15 residues. Germline CDR1 MNHNS, CDR2 SASEGT. DNA for the CDR3: TGTGCCAGCAGTGAAAGGTTGGGGGCAGTCGGGGAGCTGTTTTTT. Its protein product is CASSERLGAVGELFF.

This chain links TRBV24-1 with TRBJ2-3, with D perhaps TRBD2 (5 bases). Germline V CDR1 and CDR2: KGHDR, SFDVKD. CDR3 length equals 14 residues. V lost 4 bases and J lost 5, with 12 bases in between. The CDR3 DNA follows: TGTGCCACCAGTGACCTCGCGGGCATAGATACGCAGTATTTT. The encoded protein is CATSDLAGIDTQYF.

The chain employs TRBV18 and TRBJ2-1; 12 bases line up with TRBD2. The CDR3 consists of 15 residues. Losses at the gene ends were 3 bases for V and 4 bases for J; bases not matched to a gene: 1. Per the germline V gene, CDR1 is KGHSH and CDR2 is LQKENI. CDR3 sequence (DNA): TGTGCCAGCTCACCCCTAGCGGGGGGGTACAATGAGCAGTTCTTC. Its translation is CASSPLAGGYNEQFF.

The rearrangement uses TRBV28 and TRBJ2-7, with D maybe TRBD2 (6 bases). The CDR3 is 12 amino acids. From germline, CDR1 is MDHEN and CDR2 SYDVKM. V shed 2 bases and J shed 6 bases, with 8 bases lying between them. CDR3 bases: TGTGCCAGCAGTTTAGGAGGGTCCGAGCAGTACTTC. It encodes CASSLGGSEQYF.

The chain links TRBV11-3 to TRBJ2-3; TRBD1 aligns across 10 bases. The CDR3 contains 15 residues. With 5 bases clipped from V and 3 bases from J, the junction kept 5 bases outside the gene matches. Germline V gene lookup returns CDR1 SGHNT and CDR2 YENEEA. CDR3 region: CASSEGQGVTDTQYF. The CDR3 region has the DNA TGTGCCAGCAGCGAAGGACAGGGGGTAACAGATACGCAGTATTTT.

V and J are TRBV19 and TRBJ1-1, with unresolved D. V lost 10 bases, J lost 2 bases, and 11 bases lay in between. This CDR3 has 12 residues. Germline lookup yields CDR1 LNHDA and CDR2 SQIVND (reference sequence). Here the CDR3 reads CATRKFNTEAFF. For the CDR3, the DNA is TGTGCCACTAGGAAGTTCAACACTGAAGCTTTCTTT.

This rearrangement joins TRBV18 to TRBJ1-5, with D uncertain. The ends were cut back, 0 bases at V and 9 bases at J, with 9 bases in the middle. CDR1 and CDR2 (germline): KGHSH, LQKENI. The CDR3 runs 13 residues. CDR3 region: CASSPPWGLPQHF. The CDR3 DNA sequence: TGTGCCAGCTCACCACCGTGGGGTCTGCCCCAGCATTTT.

The table lists this clone with a count of one. V gene TRBV9 combines with J gene TRBJ2-1, with D uncertain. Germline values: CDR1 SGDLS, CDR2 YYNGEE. This CDR3 has 15 residues. Trimming left V 0 bases short and J 5 bases short, with 12 bases between. CDR3 bases: TGTGCCAGCAGCGTAGGTTCAGGATACAACAATGAGCAGTTCTTC. It specifies CASSVGSGYNNEQFF.

This clone showed up just a few times. This rearrangement joins TRBV5-1 to TRBJ2-2; 10 bases agree with TRBD1. V shed 1 base, J shed 4 bases, and the junction held 7 bases outside the gene matches. The CDR3 has 17 residues. Germline V gene lookup returns CDR1 SGHRS and CDR2 YFSETQ. The CDR3 reads CASSLWGQGFGTGELFF. CDR3 bases: TGCGCCAGCAGCTTGTGGGGACAGGGGTTTGGCACCGGGGAGCTGTTTTTT. Based on the CDR3 plus reference TRBV5-1 and TRBJ2-2, the full variable domain is KAGVTQTPRYLIKTRGQQVTLSCSPISGHRSVSWYQQTPGQGLQFLFEYFSETQRNKGNFPGRFSGRQFSNSRSEMNVSTLELGDSALYLCASSLWGQGFGTGELFFGEGSRLTVL.

V usage is TRBV7-3 and J usage is TRBJ1-1; perhaps TRBD1 as D (6 bases). V was shortened by 4 bases and J by 7 bases, with 13 bases between the two germline ends. CDR1 is SGHTA and CDR2 is FQGTGA in the germline V gene. The CDR3 consists of 13 residues. CDR3 nucleotides: TGTGCCAGCAGCTACGGGGGGCCGGGTGAAGCTTTCTTT. Amino acids: CASSYGGPGEAFF.

The count of this clone is one. This chain uses TRBV14 with TRBJ1-2; no reliable D call. CDR1 is SGHDN, CDR2 FVKESK, per germline. V lost 4 bases, J lost 4 bases, and 13 bases lay in between. The CDR3 contains 14 residues. DNA for the CDR3: TGTGCCAGCAGCCGCGAGTGGGGTGTCTATGGCTACACCTTC. Protein sequence: CASSREWGVYGYTF.

The V gene is TRBV5-6, the J gene TRBJ2-4, with D unclear. This CDR3 contains 16 residues. V shed 0 bases and J shed 1 base, with 11 bases lying between them. Germline loops: CDR1 SGHDT, CDR2 YYEEEE. The CDR3 DNA reads TGTGCCAGCAGCTTGGAGGTCATTGGGGCCAAAAACATTCAGTACTTC. Translation gives CASSLEVIGAKNIQYF. The variable domain in full, completed from reference TRBV5-6 and TRBJ2-4, reads DAGVTQSPTHLIKTRGQQVTLRCSPKSGHDTVSWYQQALGQGPQFIFQYYEEEERQRGNFPDRFSGHQFPNYSSELNVNALLLGDSALYLCASSLEVIGAKNIQYFGAGTRLSVL.

The V gene is TRBV18, the J gene TRBJ1-3; unclear D gene. CDR1 and CDR2 (germline): KGHSH, LQKENI. The CDR3 covers 14 residues. V was trimmed by 4 bases and J by 0 bases, leaving 7 bases between them. In DNA form, the CDR3 reads TGTGCCAGCTCACGAACAATCTCTGGAAACACCATATATTTT. Encoded protein: CASSRTISGNTIYF.

This clone was detected a few times. The chain's CDR3 is CAWGRGGNQPQHF. The CDR3 DNA is TGTGCCTGGGGGCGGGGAGGCAATCAGCCCCAGCATTTT. This chain links TRBV30 with TRBJ1-5; D is unresolved. The germline V gene has CDR1 GTSNPN and CDR2 SVGIG (reference sequence). V was clipped by 5 bases and J by 2 bases, with 10 bases between them. The CDR3 sequence is 13 residues long.

The V gene is TRBV10-3, the J gene TRBJ2-5; D gene uncertain. This CDR3 comprises 13 residues. V was clipped by 2 bases and J by 5 bases, with 9 bases between them. CDR1 and CDR2 (germline): ENHRY, SYGVKD. The CDR3 region is CAISEPSRETQYF. In DNA, the CDR3 is TGTGCCATCAGTGAGCCATCCAGGGAGACCCAGTACTTC.

This clone has a single count. The rearrangement joins TRBV5-6 to TRBJ1-2; a weak D match, TRBD1 (6 bases). Germline CDR1 and CDR2: SGHDT and YYEEEE. The ends were cut back, 4 bases at V and 2 bases at J, with 9 bases in the middle. CDR3 size: 13 residues. CDR3 bases: TGTGCCAGCAGCCTGGGACACAACTATGGCTACACCTTC. Protein product: CASSLGHNYGYTF.

The count of this clone is one. The CDR3 reads CASSIRTGLSSGANVLTF. DNA for the CDR3: TGTGCCAGCAGCATAAGGACAGGGCTTAGTTCTGGGGCCAACGTCCTGACTTTC. V is TRBV11-2 and J is TRBJ2-6; 8 bases are a match to TRBD1. CDR3 length: 18 amino acids. The junction had 10 bases not matched to a gene; V was cut back by 5 bases and J by 1 base. Germline V gene data show CDR1 as SGHAT and CDR2 as FQNNGV.